Listed here are 31 T cell receptor beta chains from one sample, sequenced in a study of blood T cell repertoires in COVID-19. TCRdb's copy holds only in-frame clones and misses some; the assay was immunoSEQ multiplex PCR. The profile shows around 290,000 clones, 87% of them singletons. Sequenced material: peripheral blood. Every receptor here comes from a woman aged 45-65 years who had recovered from COVID-19.

This sequence joins TRBV19 and TRBJ1-2; 8 positions match TRBD1. Germline CDR1 and CDR2: LNHDA and SQIVND (reference sequence). V shed 0 bases, J shed 5 bases, and the junction held 14 bases outside the gene matches. The length of the CDR3 is 18 residues. The DNA for the CDR3 is TGTGCCAGTAGTATAGATCGTACCTGGGACAGGAGACCTTATGGCTACACCTTC. This codes for CASSIDRTWDRRPYGYTF.

This chain links TRBV5-5 with TRBJ2-2, with D maybe TRBD2 (5 bases). Germline-derived CDR1 and CDR2 are SGHKS and YYEKEE (reference sequence). The CDR3 sequence is 16 residues long. Trimming shortened V by 2 bases and J by 3 bases, and 14 bases separated the two germline ends. DNA for the CDR3: TGTGCCAGCAGCTTTAGAGACTGGGGAGACACCGGGGAGCTGTTTTTT. Translated: CASSFRDWGDTGELFF.

V usage is TRBV28 and J usage is TRBJ1-5; D ambiguous. Trimming took 7 bases from V and 5 from J, leaving 18 bases between them. CDR1 and CDR2 (germline): MDHEN, SYDVKM. This CDR3 is built from 15 residues. CDR3 sequence: CASIPLGVDDQPQHF. The DNA for the CDR3 is TGTGCCAGCATCCCCCTCGGGGTTGATGATCAGCCCCAGCATTTT.

The chain carries TRBV10-3 and TRBJ2-1; 11 positions match TRBD2. Germline V gives CDR1 ENHRY, CDR2 SYGVKD. The CDR3 runs 15 residues. J was trimmed by 8 bases and V by 0 bases; bases with no gene match: 3. The CDR3 spells CAISESSGGAHEQFF. The CDR3 DNA follows: TGTGCCATCAGTGAGTCTAGCGGGGGGGCCCATGAGCAGTTCTTC.

This clone has a handful of counts. J is TRBJ1-5 and V is TRBV28; TRBD1 agrees at 8 bases. The CDR3 runs to 15 residues. Germline V gene sequence: CDR1 MDHEN, CDR2 SYDVKM. The trim removed 5 bases at V and 4 bases at J, leaving 7 bases unmatched. CDR3 sequence: CASSTGQGNNQPQHF. The DNA for the CDR3 is TGTGCCAGCAGTACTGGACAGGGAAATAATCAGCCCCAGCATTTT.

This rearrangement joins TRBV10-3 to TRBJ1-1; the D is unclear. Trimming left V 3 bases short and J 1 base short, with 6 bases between. The CDR3 runs 13 residues. Germline V gene lookup returns CDR1 ENHRY and CDR2 SYGVKD. The CDR3 region has the DNA TGTGCCATCAGTGAACTAAAGAACACTGAAGCTTTCTTT. Its protein is CAISELKNTEAFF.

The V gene is TRBV7-2, the J gene TRBJ2-3; D not certain. CDR1 SGHTA and CDR2 FQGNSA come from the germline V gene. This CDR3 is built from 14 residues. Deletions cut 5 bases from V and 0 bases from J, with 9 bases between. This CDR3 reads CASSPLPSTDTQYF. In DNA form, the CDR3 reads TGTGCCAGCAGCCCCCTACCAAGCACAGATACGCAGTATTTT.

The chain has TRBV19 and TRBJ2-4, with 7 positions matching TRBD1. After removal of 7 bases from V and 9 bases from J, the junction contained 9 bases not matched to a gene. Germline values: CDR1 LNHDA, CDR2 SQIVND (reference sequence). This CDR3 is 13 amino acids long. CDR3 amino acids: CASIDQGEGIQYF. The CDR3 bases are TGTGCCAGTATAGACCAGGGGGAAGGCATTCAGTACTTC.

The table lists this clone with a count of one. The chain combines TRBV28 with TRBJ2-3, with 9 positions matching TRBD2. With V trimmed by 6 bases and J by 4 bases, 26 bases remained unmatched. CDR3 length equals 21 residues. Germline CDR1 MDHEN, CDR2 SYDVKM. The CDR3 is CASRTRLARRSIAGVADTQYF. CDR3 sequence (DNA): TGTGCCAGCAGAACCAGGCTAGCACGACGGAGTATAGCGGGAGTGGCAGATACGCAGTATTTT.

There are a few counts of this clone. This sequence joins TRBV6-1 and TRBJ2-5; possible D gene TRBD1, 6 bases. With 3 bases removed from V and 4 bases from J, the gap between germline ends came to 9 bases. Germline-derived CDR1 and CDR2 are MNHNS and SASEGT. The CDR3 is 13 amino acids. The chain's CDR3 is CASSDRGGETQYF. In DNA form, the CDR3 reads TGTGCCAGCAGTGACAGGGGCGGAGAGACCCAGTACTTC.

The chain carries TRBV6-2 or TRBV6-3 and TRBJ2-1; D unresolved. In germline, CDR1 is MNHEY, CDR2 SVGEGT. V lost 6 bases, J lost 8 bases, and 8 bases lay in between. The CDR3 loop spans 11 amino acids. The CDR3: CASSHSHEQFF. In nucleotides, the CDR3 is TGTGCCAGCAGCCACTCCCATGAGCAGTTCTTC.

The chain carries TRBV7-2 and TRBJ2-7, with D hard to call. Per germline, CDR1 SGHTA and CDR2 FQGNSA. V shed 5 bases and J shed 5 bases, with 13 bases lying between them. This CDR3 is built from 13 residues. Written as DNA, the CDR3 is TGTGCCAGCAGCCCAGGATTCTACGACGAGCAGTACTTC. Translating gives CASSPGFYDEQYF.

This clone was detected only a few times. The chain's CDR3 is CATSDYMSNEQFF. DNA of the CDR3: TGTGCCACCAGTGATTATATGTCCAATGAGCAGTTCTTC. The chain joins TRBV24-1 to TRBJ2-1; D is unclear. This CDR3 comprises 13 residues. Germline CDR1 KGHDR, CDR2 SFDVKD. Between the trimmed V and J ends, which lost 2 bases and 6 bases, there was a span of 7 bases.

CDR3 loop: CASRTSGSQETQYF. The CDR3 coding sequence is TGTGCCAGTAGGACTAGCGGGAGCCAAGAGACCCAGTACTTC. This sequence joins TRBV7-2 and TRBJ2-5; 13 positions match TRBD2. The germline V gene encodes CDR1 SGHTA and CDR2 FQGNSA. The ends lost 9 bases at V and 1 base at J; junction bases unmatched: 2. The CDR3 loop spans 14 amino acids.

V gene TRBV7-8 combines with J gene TRBJ2-7; 7 nucleotides align to TRBD2. V lost 5 bases and J lost 1; bases outside the gene matches: 17. The CDR3 spans 18 residues. CDR1 SGHVS and CDR2 FQNEAQ come from the germline V gene. The CDR3 coding sequence is TGTGCCAGCAGCGGATATAGCGGGCTGCCCTCCCCTTCCTACGAGCAGTACTTC. This gives the protein CASSGYSGLPSPSYEQYF.

The rearrangement links TRBV7-9 to TRBJ2-1; no clear D gene. V was clipped by 4 bases and J by 5 bases, with 15 bases between them. Germline V CDR1 and CDR2: SEHNR, FQNEAQ (reference sequence). CDR3 length: 15 residues. The CDR3 spells CASSSEKRRDNEQFF. DNA of the CDR3: TGTGCCAGCAGCTCAGAGAAACGGAGAGACAATGAGCAGTTCTTC.

This chain uses TRBV5-6 with TRBJ2-3; 9 positions match TRBD1. This CDR3 has 15 residues. Germline V gene lookup returns CDR1 SGHDT and CDR2 YYEEEE. After removal of 4 bases from V and 2 bases from J, the junction contained 5 bases not matched to a gene. DNA of the CDR3: TGTGCCAGCAGCCCCGGGACAGGGAACACAGATACGCAGTATTTT. It yields the protein CASSPGTGNTDTQYF. The variable domain in full, with the rest retrieved from reference TRBV5-6 and TRBJ2-3, is DAGVTQSPTHLIKTRGQQVTLRCSPKSGHDTVSWYQQALGQGPQFIFQYYEEEERQRGNFPDRFSGHQFPNYSSELNVNALLLGDSALYLCASSPGTGNTDTQYFGPGTRLTVL.

The genes are TRBV5-1 and TRBJ2-5; perhaps TRBD1 as D (6 bases). Germline V gives CDR1 SGHRS, CDR2 YFSETQ. The CDR3 consists of 14 residues. Trimming cost V 3 bases and J 2 bases, with 11 bases left between them. CDR3: CASSSVGGQETQYF. CDR3 coding DNA: TGCGCCAGCAGCTCAGTAGGGGGTCAAGAGACCCAGTACTTC.

In this sample, this clone turned up a few times. The rearrangement links TRBV19 to TRBJ2-7, with D tentatively TRBD1 (5 bases). Trimming shortened V by 5 bases and J by 0 bases, and 14 bases separated the two germline ends. Per germline, CDR1 LNHDA and CDR2 SQIVND (reference sequence). This CDR3 comprises 15 residues. CDR3 DNA: TGTGCCAGTAGTCCCCCAGGGAAGAGCTCCTACGAGCAGTACTTC. It yields the protein CASSPPGKSSYEQYF.

This clone was counted only a few times. The J gene is TRBJ1-2, the V gene TRBV4-1; unclear D gene. CDR1 is MGHRA and CDR2 is YSYEKL in the germline V gene. V was trimmed by 2 bases and J by 2 bases, leaving 12 bases between them. The CDR3 runs to 15 residues. CDR3 sequence: CASSQPVAGNYGYTF. Written as DNA, the CDR3 is TGCGCCAGCAGCCAACCAGTAGCGGGGAACTATGGCTACACCTTC.

The chain employs TRBV5-4 and TRBJ1-4; the D gene is possibly TRBD1 (5 bases). Per germline, CDR1 SGHNT and CDR2 YYREEE (reference sequence). V lost 0 bases and J lost 7, with 16 bases in between. The CDR3 spans 16 residues. The CDR3 coding sequence is TGTGCCAGCAGCTTGGAGCGGGGGAGGCGAGGTGAAAAACTGTTTTTT. Protein sequence: CASSLERGRRGEKLFF.

The gene calls are TRBV30 and TRBJ1-2; tentatively, D is TRBD1 (5 bases). The CDR3 is made up of 12 amino acids. V lost 4 bases and J 11 bases, leaving 17 bases between the germline ends. CDR1 and CDR2 (germline): GTSNPN, SVGIG (reference sequence). CDR3 in DNA: TGTGCCTGGACCCCCGTGGGGGGTGCGTACACCTTC. This codes for CAWTPVGGAYTF.

The rearrangement uses TRBV6-5 and TRBJ1-1; 12 nucleotides agree with TRBD1. The germline V gene has CDR1 MNHEY and CDR2 SVGAGI. Trimming removed 0 bases from V and 5 bases from J; junction bases left unmatched: 1. The CDR3 has 15 amino acids. The CDR3 DNA follows: TGTGCCAGCAGTTACTCGGGACAGGGGGCAACTGAAGCTTTCTTT. It codes for CASSYSGQGATEAFF.

This sequence joins TRBV19 and TRBJ2-3; a possible D gene is TRBD2 (5 bases). Germline assignment: CDR1 LNHDA and CDR2 SQIVND (reference sequence). V lost 3 bases and J lost 4, with 11 bases in between. CDR3 length: 14 amino acids. CDR3 sequence reads: CASSMWEYADTQYF. DNA of the CDR3: TGTGCCAGTAGTATGTGGGAGTACGCAGATACGCAGTATTTT. The full variable domain, completed using reference TRBV19 and TRBJ2-3, is DGGITQSPKYLFRKEGQNVTLSCEQNLNHDAMYWYRQDPGQGLRLIYYSQIVNDFQKGDIAEGYSVSREKKESFPLTVTSAQKNPTAFYLCASSMWEYADTQYFGPGTRLTVL.

The chain has TRBV21-1 and TRBJ1-2; the table's D call, TRBD1, was not checked against the DNA. TRBV21-1 is termed a pseudogene. CDR3 size: 17 residues. This CDR3 reads CASSTRQGAEPNYGYTF. The CDR3 DNA reads TGTGCCAGCAGCACTCGACAGGGGGCGGAACCAAACTATGGCTACACCTTC.

V usage is TRBV9 and J usage is TRBJ1-2, with TRBD1 matching over 7 bases. This CDR3 contains 13 residues. Germline assignment: CDR1 SGDLS and CDR2 YYNGEE. The junction had 1 base not matched to a gene; V was cut back by 3 bases and J by 2 bases. Here the CDR3 DNA reads TGTGCCAGCAGCGCGACAGGGAACTATGGCTACACCTTC. It translates to CASSATGNYGYTF.

The chain employs TRBV6-5 and TRBJ2-7; TRBD2 matches 11 bases. Germline CDR1 reads MNHEY; CDR2 reads SVGAGI. This CDR3 spans 13 amino acids. V shed 2 bases, J shed 7 bases, and the junction held 1 base outside the gene matches. DNA of the CDR3: TGTGCCAGCAGTTACGGGACTAGCGGAGAGCAGTACTTC. Translating it yields CASSYGTSGEQYF.

This clone was recorded a few times. The rearrangement joins TRBV28 to TRBJ1-5; D uncertain. This CDR3 is 13 amino acids long. V lost 5 bases to trimming and J lost 2 bases, with 7 bases between them. CDR1 is MDHEN, CDR2 SYDVKM, per germline. The CDR3 DNA reads TGTGCCAGCAGTGCCGGGGGCAATCAGCCCCAGCATTTT. Its translation: CASSAGGNQPQHF.

The chain links TRBV12-3 or TRBV12-4 to TRBJ1-2; D is ambiguous. CDR3 length: 13 amino acids. The V end lost 5 bases, the J end lost 4 bases, and 11 bases lay between the germline ends. The CDR3 DNA is TGTGCCAGCAGTCCAGCGGGTACCTATGGCTACACCTTC. It translates to CASSPAGTYGYTF.

The chain recombines TRBV21-1 with TRBJ2-7; the table gives TRBD2 as D, unverified against the DNA. TRBV21-1 is termed a pseudogene. The CDR3 length is 14 residues. CDR3 residues: CASSTGVRSYEQYF. Here the CDR3 DNA reads TGTGCCAGCAGCACGGGGGTCCGCTCCTACGAGCAGTACTTC.

Details on this clone: The sample holds other DNA sequences that translate to the same CDR3. The chain employs TRBV29-1 and TRBJ2-1; D might be TRBD2 (5 bases). The germline V gene has CDR1 SQVTM and CDR2 ANQGSEA. The V end lost 0 bases, the J end lost 5 bases, and 5 bases lay between the germline ends. The CDR3 runs to 12 residues. The CDR3 spells CSVEERDNEQFF. The CDR3 DNA reads as TGCAGCGTTGAAGAGAGGGACAATGAGCAGTTCTTC.